This entry lists 10 T cell receptor beta chains sequenced from one sample in a study of blood T cell repertoires in COVID-19. Profiling relied on immunoSEQ multiplex PCR, and the TCRdb table lists in-frame clones only, not all of them. The sample consists of approximately 150,000 clones, over 75% of them appearing once. The sample consisted of peripheral blood. These receptors all come from a man in his 60s with active or convalescent COVID-19.

The V call is TRBV19, the J call TRBJ1-4; 9 bases fit TRBD1. Germline lookup yields CDR1 LNHDA and CDR2 SQIVND (reference sequence). This CDR3 spans 15 amino acids. Trimming cost V 5 bases and J 6 bases; bases outside gene matches: 7. CDR3 coding DNA: TGTGCCAGTAGTGCCTACCGACAGGGGGATGAAAAACTGTTTTTT. It yields the protein CASSAYRQGDEKLFF.

The chain recombines TRBV3-1 (or the pseudogene TRBV3-2) with TRBJ1-2; D gene uncertain. Germline-derived CDR1 and CDR2 are LGHDT and YNNKEL (reference sequence). Trimming cost V 2 bases and J 7 bases, with 8 bases left between them. The CDR3 contains 12 residues. The DNA for the CDR3 is TGTGCCAGCAGCCAAACTAAGATTGGCTACACCTTC. Residues: CASSQTKIGYTF.

The chain uses TRBV5-1 and TRBJ2-7, with 9 bases identical to TRBD1. Trimming at V came to 7 bases and at J to 5 bases, leaving 13 bases not matched to a gene. Germline V lookup: CDR1 SGHRS, CDR2 YFSETQ. There are 15 residues in the CDR3. CDR3 in DNA: TGCGCCAGCGGACAGACGGGACAGGGAACGAACGAGCAGTACTTC. Translation: CASGQTGQGTNEQYF.

The V call is TRBV4-1, the J call TRBJ2-5, with 14 bases fitting TRBD2. Germline V gene sequence: CDR1 MGHRA, CDR2 YSYEKL. Trimming cost V 1 base and J 5 bases; bases outside gene matches: 3. The CDR3 sequence is 16 residues long. In DNA, the CDR3 is TGCGCCAGCAGCCAAGGGACTAGCGGGGGGTATGAGACCCAGTACTTC. As protein: CASSQGTSGGYETQYF.

This clone was observed once. V gene TRBV28 combines with J gene TRBJ1-1; tentatively, D is TRBD1 (6 bases). V was shortened by 6 bases and J by 4 bases, with 12 bases between the two germline ends. The CDR3 contains 13 residues. The germline CDR1 and CDR2 sequences are MDHEN and SYDVKM. The CDR3 bases are TGTGCCAGCAGCAATACAGGGTCCACTGAAGCTTTCTTT. This sequence encodes CASSNTGSTEAFF. The whole variable domain, filled in from reference TRBV28 and TRBJ1-1, reads DVKVTQSSRYLVKRTGEKVFLECVQDMDHENMFWYRQDPGLGLRLIYFSYDVKMKEKGDIPEGYSVSREKKERFSLILESASTNQTSMYLCASSNTGSTEAFFGQGTRLTVV.

This clone has a single count. The V gene is TRBV7-8, the J gene TRBJ1-5; the D is unclear. Deletions cut 1 base from V and 2 bases from J, with 9 bases between. Germline V gene data show CDR1 as SGHVS and CDR2 as FQNEAQ. The CDR3 consists of 15 residues. The CDR3 DNA sequence: TGTGCCAGCAGCTTAGACGGGAAGGGCAATCAGCCCCAGCATTTT. This sequence encodes CASSLDGKGNQPQHF. The full variable domain, its missing parts supplied by reference TRBV7-8 and TRBJ1-5, is GAGVSQSPRYKVAKRGQDVALRCDPISGHVSLFWYQQALGQGPEFLTYFQNEAQLDKSGLPSDRFFAERPEGSVSTLKIQRTQQEDSAVYLCASSLDGKGNQPQHFGDGTRLSIL.

This clone was seen just once. The chain employs TRBV14 and TRBJ1-4; D is unresolved. The CDR3 has 15 amino acids. V was cut by 1 base and J by 5 bases, with 11 bases left in between. Germline CDR1 SGHDN, CDR2 FVKESK. The CDR3 region has the DNA TGTGCCAGCAGCCAAGGACTGGTATCAAATGAAAAACTGTTTTTT. Translating gives CASSQGLVSNEKLFF.

The rearrangement uses TRBV5-6 and TRBJ2-2, with 9 positions matching TRBD2. The CDR3 is made up of 17 amino acids. Unmatched junction bases numbered 14, after V lost 10 bases and J lost 1 base. The germline gives CDR1 SGHDT, CDR2 YYEEEE. CDR3 bases: TGTGCCCGCATGTGCGGGGGGGGGCTGGGGAACACCGGGGAGCTGTTTTTT. Protein product: CARMCGGGLGNTGELFF.

This clone was picked up one time. V is TRBV28 and J is TRBJ2-3; 9 bases align to TRBD2. With 6 bases clipped from V and 4 bases from J, the junction kept 14 bases outside the gene matches. Germline-derived CDR1 and CDR2 are MDHEN and SYDVKM. CDR3 length: 17 amino acids. The chain's CDR3 is CASRPRTSEERADTQYF. The CDR3 coding sequence is TGTGCCAGCAGGCCGAGGACTAGCGAGGAGAGGGCAGATACGCAGTATTTT.

The chain uses TRBV4-1 and TRBJ2-3; D is perhaps TRBD2 (6 bases). CDR3 size: 16 residues. Trimming removed 0 bases from V and 1 base from J, with 11 bases in between. In germline, CDR1 is MGHRA, CDR2 YSYEKL. In nucleotides, the CDR3 is TGCGCCAGCAGCCAAGATCACGGGACTCGCACAGATACGCAGTATTTT. Encoded protein: CASSQDHGTRTDTQYF.